This T cell receptor (beta chain) comes out of a study of blood T cell repertoires in COVID-19. The overall study: Sites in the United States, Italy and Spain provided acute and convalescent COVID-19 samples. Sources were T cells, B-cell-depleted T cells, or PBMCs; the material itself was cDNA or gDNA.

Deletions cut 3 bases from V and 0 bases from J, with 11 bases between. CDR3 length equals 15 residues. The germline V gene has CDR1 KGHSH and CDR2 LQKENI. Authors' methods: Amplification of reference gene primers was used by the study to estimate nucleated cell counts. Data came from immunoSEQ multiplex PCR; TCRdb stores just in-frame clones and leaves some out. Clone size and the V and J calls come from that table; the DNA yielded D and trimming. The table lists 250,000 to 350,000 clones, about 89% of them singletons. This TCR came from a man younger than 40 with acute or convalescent COVID-19. The sequenced material came from peripheral blood. The rearrangement joins TRBV18 to TRBJ1-2; no firm D call. The CDR3: CASSPTSGPNYGYTF. CDR3 DNA sequence: TGTGCCAGCTCACCCACTTCCGGTCCTAACTATGGCTACACCTTC.